These 20 T cell receptor beta chains came from one sample sequenced in a study of control samples from healthy donors and cancer patients. Profiled with immunoSEQ multiplex PCR; TCRdb holds only in-frame clones, not every one. Of 150,000 or so clones in the sample, around 90% are singletons; the top ten hold approximately 7%. Sequencing input: blood. The receptors shown here come from a man younger than 30 in good health.

The gene calls are TRBV20-1 and TRBJ1-2; D is ambiguous. Germline CDR1 DFQATT, CDR2 SNEGSKA (reference sequence). The CDR3 contains 11 residues. Trimming pared 3 bases from V and 4 bases from J, leaving 6 bases between. CDR3 in DNA: TGCAGTGCTAGTTACACCTATGGCTACACCTTC. Its translation is CSASYTYGYTF.

The sample holds a few counts of this clone. This rearrangement joins TRBV6-5 to TRBJ1-6; tentative D call: TRBD1 (5 bases). Trimming pared 4 bases from V and 6 bases from J, leaving 16 bases between. Germline V gene lookup returns CDR1 MNHEY and CDR2 SVGAGI. This CDR3 region has 16 residues. CDR3 coding DNA: TGTGCCAGCAGTTCCAGCTTCGGAGGGGCTAATTCACCCCTCCACTTT. Residues: CASSSSFGGANSPLHF.

The chain links TRBV12-3 or TRBV12-4 to TRBJ2-1, with D perhaps matching TRBD2 (6 bases). Deletions cut 3 bases from V and 9 bases from J, with 6 bases between. The CDR3 covers 11 residues. In nucleotides, the CDR3 is TGTGCCAGCAGTTTGGGGGGTGAGCAGTTCTTC. Amino acid sequence: CASSLGGEQFF.

In this sample, this clone turned up once. This same CDR3 is encoded by further DNA sequences in the sample. The J gene is TRBJ2-3, the V gene TRBV19; D possibly corresponds to TRBD1 (6 bases). The CDR3 sequence is 14 residues long. V shed 2 bases and J shed 0 bases, with 6 bases lying between them. Germline lookup yields CDR1 LNHDA and CDR2 SQIVND (reference sequence). Here the CDR3 DNA reads TGTGCCAGTAGTATACAGGGGAGCACAGATACGCAGTATTTT. Its translation: CASSIQGSTDTQYF.

J is TRBJ1-4 and V is TRBV27, with 7 bases identical to TRBD1. CDR1 is MNHEY, CDR2 SMNVEV, per germline (reference sequence). V lost 2 bases to trimming and J lost 7 bases; unmatched junction nucleotides: 4. The CDR3 spans 14 residues. The DNA for the CDR3 is TGTGCCAGCAGTTTAAACAGGGGCGGTGAAAAACTGTTTTTT. Its protein product is CASSLNRGGEKLFF.

The count of this clone is one. V is TRBV4-2 and J is TRBJ2-3; D is uncertain. V was clipped by 1 base and J by 3 bases, with 11 bases between them. Germline assignment: CDR1 LGHNA and CDR2 YNFKEQ. The CDR3 length is 15 residues. CDR3 protein: CASSQVDWGTDTQYF. The DNA for the CDR3 is TGTGCCAGCAGCCAAGTCGATTGGGGAACAGATACGCAGTATTTT.

V is TRBV11-2 and J is TRBJ2-7; a possible D gene is TRBD1 (6 bases). CDR3 length: 17 amino acids. The germline V gene has CDR1 SGHAT and CDR2 FQNNGV. The V and J ends lost 6 bases and 0 bases respectively, with 21 bases between them. CDR3 residues: CASRAAGQLKSSYEQYF. For the CDR3, the DNA is TGTGCCAGCAGAGCCGCCGGACAGTTAAAGAGCTCCTACGAGCAGTACTTC.

The CDR3 here is CASSDKPDRGPNTGELFF. The CDR3 bases are TGTGCCAGCAGTGACAAACCCGACAGGGGGCCGAACACCGGGGAGCTGTTTTTT. The rearrangement links TRBV6-4 to TRBJ2-2; 10 positions agree with TRBD1. The J segment lost 0 bases and the V segment lost 2 bases, leaving 6 bases of the junction unmatched. In germline, CDR1 is MRHNA, CDR2 SNTAGT. CDR3 length: 18 residues.

This chain links TRBV5-5 with TRBJ2-3, with D tentatively TRBD1 (5 bases). Germline V CDR1 and CDR2: SGHKS, YYEKEE (reference sequence). This CDR3 is built from 16 residues. The V end was cut by 1 base, the J end by 2 bases, with 14 bases between. The CDR3 DNA reads as TGTGCCAGCAGCTTGAGGGGAACAGGCCTCACAGATACGCAGTATTTT. Its translation: CASSLRGTGLTDTQYF.

In this sample, this clone turned up a few times. The genes are TRBV20-1 and TRBJ1-5; D call uncertain. The CDR3 runs to 10 residues. Germline V gene data show CDR1 as DFQATT and CDR2 as SNEGSKA (reference sequence). The ends were cut back, 3 bases at V and 7 bases at J, with 4 bases in the middle. The CDR3 sequence: CSARGQPQHF. The CDR3 region has the DNA TGCAGTGCTAGGGGGCAGCCCCAGCATTTT.

This chain connects TRBV12-3 or TRBV12-4 to TRBJ1-1, with no clear D. V lost 3 bases and J 9 bases, leaving 8 bases between the germline ends. This CDR3 is 11 amino acids long. The chain's CDR3 is CASSFNAQAFF. The CDR3 nucleotides are TGTGCCAGCAGTTTTAACGCCCAAGCTTTCTTT.

The chain is built from TRBV3-1 (or the pseudogene TRBV3-2) and TRBJ1-4; 8 bases match TRBD1. The CDR3 totals 15 residues. Germline assignment: CDR1 LGHDT and CDR2 YNNKEL (reference sequence). V gave up 2 bases and J gave up 3 bases; unmatched junction bases: 2. CDR3 DNA sequence: TGTGCCAGCAGCCAACACAGGGGGGCTAATGAAAAACTGTTTTTT. Protein product: CASSQHRGANEKLFF.

The chain uses TRBV19 and TRBJ1-4; D unclear. This CDR3 is built from 15 residues. Germline loops: CDR1 LNHDA, CDR2 SQIVND (reference sequence). Trimming took off 7 bases at V and 6 bases at J, with 18 bases between the two ends. CDR3 loop: CASNLRAVQDEKLFF. CDR3 bases: TGTGCCAGTAATCTCCGGGCCGTGCAGGATGAAAAACTGTTTTTT. Full variable domain (remainder filled in from reference TRBV19 and TRBJ1-4): DGGITQSPKYLFRKEGQNVTLSCEQNLNHDAMYWYRQDPGQGLRLIYYSQIVNDFQKGDIAEGYSVSREKKESFPLTVTSAQKNPTAFYLCASNLRAVQDEKLFFGSGTQLSVL.

This clone showed up just once. The chain employs TRBV28 and TRBJ1-2, with D tentatively TRBD1 (5 bases). The germline gives CDR1 MDHEN, CDR2 SYDVKM. Trimming cost V 7 bases and J 4 bases, with 10 bases left between them. This CDR3 comprises 12 residues. CDR3 amino acids: CASKPQGYGYTF. CDR3 DNA: TGTGCCAGCAAACCCCAGGGCTATGGCTACACCTTC.

Only a few counts were recorded for this clone. The same CDR3 arises from other DNA sequences in this sample as well. J is TRBJ2-7 and V is TRBV5-5; TRBD2 matches 14 bases. The length of the CDR3 is 18 residues. CDR1 is SGHKS, CDR2 YYEKEE, per germline (reference sequence). V gave up 2 bases and J gave up 0 bases; unmatched junction bases: 7. The CDR3 bases are TGTGCCAGCAGCTTTGGACTAGCGGGGGGTGGTAGCTCCTACGAGCAGTACTTC. This translates into CASSFGLAGGGSSYEQYF.

The V gene is TRBV7-9, the J gene TRBJ1-2; D might be TRBD1 (5 bases). The V end lost 2 bases, the J end lost 6 bases, and 10 bases lay between the germline ends. CDR1 SEHNR and CDR2 FQNEAQ come from the germline V gene (reference sequence). CDR3 length equals 13 residues. DNA for the CDR3: TGTGCCAGCAGCTTACTATCAGGGCATGGCTACACCTTC. It codes for CASSLLSGHGYTF.

Here the CDR3 reads CASSQEHDRAGYTF. CDR3 nucleotides: TGTGCCAGCAGCCAAGAGCACGACAGGGCTGGCTACACCTTC. The chain has TRBV4-2 and TRBJ1-2, with 7 bases aligning to TRBD1. CDR1 LGHNA and CDR2 YNFKEQ come from the germline V gene. This CDR3 has 14 amino acids. With V trimmed by 0 bases and J by 7 bases, 5 bases remained unmatched.

This chain uses TRBV11-3 with TRBJ2-1, with 9 bases aligning to TRBD2. Germline lookup yields CDR1 SGHNT and CDR2 YENEEA. The junction had 3 bases not matched to a gene; V was cut back by 4 bases and J by 2 bases. The CDR3 totals 15 residues. CDR3 sequence reads: CASSSSSGAYNEQFF. In DNA, the CDR3 is TGTGCCAGCAGCTCATCTAGCGGGGCCTACAATGAGCAGTTCTTC.

The CDR3 DNA sequence: TGTGCCAGCAGCTTCGACGGCAGCCTACAAGAGACCCAGTACTTC. Translated: CASSFDGSLQETQYF. The V call is TRBV5-5, the J call TRBJ2-5; D is unresolved. The CDR3 contains 15 residues. Trimming cost V 2 bases and J 2 bases, with 13 bases left between them. The germline CDR1 and CDR2 sequences are SGHKS and YYEKEE (reference sequence).

V usage is TRBV19 and J usage is TRBJ1-1, with a tentative D call TRBD1 (5 bases). CDR3 size: 15 residues. Germline CDR1 LNHDA, CDR2 SQIVND (reference sequence). V lost 7 bases and J lost 1, with 16 bases in between. In nucleotides, the CDR3 is TGTGCCAGTACAAGCCAAGGGGCCGAGAACACTGAAGCTTTCTTT. It encodes CASTSQGAENTEAFF.